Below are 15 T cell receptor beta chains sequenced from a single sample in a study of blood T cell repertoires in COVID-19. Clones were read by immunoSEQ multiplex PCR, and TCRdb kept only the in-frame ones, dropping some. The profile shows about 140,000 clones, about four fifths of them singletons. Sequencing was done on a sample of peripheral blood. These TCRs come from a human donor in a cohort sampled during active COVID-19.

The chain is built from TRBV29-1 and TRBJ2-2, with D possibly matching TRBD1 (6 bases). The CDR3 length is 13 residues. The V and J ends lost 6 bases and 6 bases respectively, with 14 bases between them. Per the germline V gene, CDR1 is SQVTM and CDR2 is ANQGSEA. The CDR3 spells CSVERTAAGELFF. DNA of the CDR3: TGCAGCGTCGAACGGACAGCTGCCGGGGAGCTGTTTTTT.

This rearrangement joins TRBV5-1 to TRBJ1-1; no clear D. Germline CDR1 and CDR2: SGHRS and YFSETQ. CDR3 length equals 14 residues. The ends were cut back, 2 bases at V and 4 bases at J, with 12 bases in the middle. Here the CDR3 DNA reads TGCGCCAGCAGCTTCTCTCGCCACAGCACTGAAGCTTTCTTT. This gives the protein CASSFSRHSTEAFF. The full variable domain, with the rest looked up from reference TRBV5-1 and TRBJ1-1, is KAGVTQTPRYLIKTRGQQVTLSCSPISGHRSVSWYQQTPGQGLQFLFEYFSETQRNKGNFPGRFSGRQFSNSRSEMNVSTLELGDSALYLCASSFSRHSTEAFFGQGTRLTVV.

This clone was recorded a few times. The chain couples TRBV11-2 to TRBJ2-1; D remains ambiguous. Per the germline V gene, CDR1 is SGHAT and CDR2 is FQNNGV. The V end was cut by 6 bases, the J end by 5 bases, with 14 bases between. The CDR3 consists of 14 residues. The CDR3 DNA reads TGTGCCAGCAGGACGAGGCAAATCGACAATGAGCAGTTCTTC. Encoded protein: CASRTRQIDNEQFF.

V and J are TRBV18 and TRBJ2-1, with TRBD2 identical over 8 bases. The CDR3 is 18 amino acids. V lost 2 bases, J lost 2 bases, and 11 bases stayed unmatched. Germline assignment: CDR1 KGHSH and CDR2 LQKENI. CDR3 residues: CASSPGPSGRGTYNEQFF. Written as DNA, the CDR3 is TGTGCCAGCTCACCAGGACCCAGCGGGAGAGGCACCTACAATGAGCAGTTCTTC.

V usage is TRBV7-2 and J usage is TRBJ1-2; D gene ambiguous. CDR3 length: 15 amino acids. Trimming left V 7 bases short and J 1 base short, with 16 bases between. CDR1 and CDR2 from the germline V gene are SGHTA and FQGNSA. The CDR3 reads CASIRQTFGNYGYTF. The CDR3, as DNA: TGTGCCAGCATCAGACAAACTTTTGGTAACTATGGCTACACCTTC.

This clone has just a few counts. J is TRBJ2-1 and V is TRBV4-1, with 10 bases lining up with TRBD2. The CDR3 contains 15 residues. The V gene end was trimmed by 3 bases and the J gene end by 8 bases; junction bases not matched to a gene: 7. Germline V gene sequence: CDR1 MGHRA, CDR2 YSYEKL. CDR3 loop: CASSQASGSIDEQFF. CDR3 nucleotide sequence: TGCGCCAGCAGCCAGGCTAGCGGGAGCATCGATGAGCAGTTCTTC.

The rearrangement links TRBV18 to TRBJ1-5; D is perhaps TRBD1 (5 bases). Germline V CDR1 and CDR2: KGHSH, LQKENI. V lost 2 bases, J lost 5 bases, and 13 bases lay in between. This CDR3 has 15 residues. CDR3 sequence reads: CASSPAGLIDQPQHF. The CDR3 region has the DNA TGTGCCAGCTCACCAGCAGGGTTAATTGATCAGCCCCAGCATTTT.

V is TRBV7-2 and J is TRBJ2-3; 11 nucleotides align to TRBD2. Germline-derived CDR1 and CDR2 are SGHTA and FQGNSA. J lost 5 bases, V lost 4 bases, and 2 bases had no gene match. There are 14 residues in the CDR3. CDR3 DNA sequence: TGTGCCAGCAGCTCGGGACTAGCGGAAGATACGCAGTATTTT. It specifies CASSSGLAEDTQYF.

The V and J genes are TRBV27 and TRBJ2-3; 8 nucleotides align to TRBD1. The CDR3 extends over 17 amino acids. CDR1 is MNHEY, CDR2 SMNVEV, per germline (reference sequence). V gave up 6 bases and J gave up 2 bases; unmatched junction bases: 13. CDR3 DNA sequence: TGTGCCAGCAGCCGAACGCCGGGACAGGCGTTCACAGATACGCAGTATTTT. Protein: CASSRTPGQAFTDTQYF.

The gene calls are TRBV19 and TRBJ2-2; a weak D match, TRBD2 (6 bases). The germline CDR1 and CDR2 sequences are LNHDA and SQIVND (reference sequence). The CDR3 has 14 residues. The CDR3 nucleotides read TGTGGCTCGTCCGGGAGTAATGGTATCGGGGAGCTGTTTTTT. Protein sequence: CGSSGSNGIGELFF. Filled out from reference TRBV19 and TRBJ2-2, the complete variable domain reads DGGITQSPKYLFRKEGQNVTLSCEQNLNHDAMYWYRQDPGQGLRLIYYSQIVNDFQKGDIAEGYSVSREKKESFPLTVTSAQKNPTAFYLCGSSGSNGIGELFFGEGSRLTVL.

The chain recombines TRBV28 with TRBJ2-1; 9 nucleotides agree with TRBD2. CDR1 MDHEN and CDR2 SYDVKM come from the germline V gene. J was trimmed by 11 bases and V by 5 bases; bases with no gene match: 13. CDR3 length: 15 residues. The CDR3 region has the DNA TGTGCCAGCAGTCCCCTTAGCGGGAGTCGGTTGAAGCAGTTCTTC. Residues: CASSPLSGSRLKQFF.

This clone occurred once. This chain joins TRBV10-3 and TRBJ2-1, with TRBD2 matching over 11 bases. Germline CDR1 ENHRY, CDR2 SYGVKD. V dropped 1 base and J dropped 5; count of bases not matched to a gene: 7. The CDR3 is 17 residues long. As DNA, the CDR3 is TGTGCCATCAGTGAGTACGGGACTAGCGGCACCGACAATGAGCAGTTCTTC. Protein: CAISEYGTSGTDNEQFF.

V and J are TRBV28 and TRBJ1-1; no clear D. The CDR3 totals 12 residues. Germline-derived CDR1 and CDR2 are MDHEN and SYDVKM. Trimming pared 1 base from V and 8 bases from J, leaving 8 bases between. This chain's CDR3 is CASSLLAGEAFF. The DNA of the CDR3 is TGTGCCAGCAGTTTATTGGCAGGAGAAGCTTTCTTT.

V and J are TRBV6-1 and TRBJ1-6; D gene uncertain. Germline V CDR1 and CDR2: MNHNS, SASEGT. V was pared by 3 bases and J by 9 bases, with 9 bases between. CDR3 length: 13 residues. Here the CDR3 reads CASSDLASSPLHF. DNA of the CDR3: TGTGCCAGCAGTGATCTGGCAAGTTCACCCCTCCACTTT.

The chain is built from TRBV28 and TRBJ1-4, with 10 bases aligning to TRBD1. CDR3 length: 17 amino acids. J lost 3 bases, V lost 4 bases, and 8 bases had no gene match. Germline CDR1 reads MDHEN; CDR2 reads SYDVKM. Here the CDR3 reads CASSSQGTGVSNEKLFF. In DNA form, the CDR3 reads TGTGCCAGCAGTTCCCAAGGGACAGGGGTATCTAATGAAAAACTGTTTTTT. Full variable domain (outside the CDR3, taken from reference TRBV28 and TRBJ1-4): DVKVTQSSRYLVKRTGEKVFLECVQDMDHENMFWYRQDPGLGLRLIYFSYDVKMKEKGDIPEGYSVSREKKERFSLILESASTNQTSMYLCASSSQGTGVSNEKLFFGSGTQLSVL.